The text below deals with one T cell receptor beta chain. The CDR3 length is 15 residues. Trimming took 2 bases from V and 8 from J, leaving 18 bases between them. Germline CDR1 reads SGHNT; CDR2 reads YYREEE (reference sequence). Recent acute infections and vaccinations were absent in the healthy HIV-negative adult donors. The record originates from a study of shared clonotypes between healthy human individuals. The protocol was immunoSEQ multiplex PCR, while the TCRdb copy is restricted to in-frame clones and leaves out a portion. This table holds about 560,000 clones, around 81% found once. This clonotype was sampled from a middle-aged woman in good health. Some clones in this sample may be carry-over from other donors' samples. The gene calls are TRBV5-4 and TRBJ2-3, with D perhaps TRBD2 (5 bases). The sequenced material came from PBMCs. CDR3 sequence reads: CASSLYSEGGGTQYF. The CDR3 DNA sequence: TGTGCCAGCAGCTTATATTCCGAGGGTGGCGGTACGCAGTATTTT.